This T cell receptor beta chain was identified during a study of siplizumab effects on memory and regulatory T cells. Germline V gene lookup returns CDR1 LNHDA and CDR2 SQIVND (reference sequence). CDR3 length: 12 residues. The V end was cut by 3 bases, the J end by 6 bases, with 8 bases between. General study findings and limits: Naive T cell populations appeared to exhibit greater diversity than memory cells and appeared to be major alloresponse contributors. The alloreactive clones that mapped to unstimulated subsets made up only a minor fraction. Researchers could not give a naive or memory phenotype to roughly 75-97% of proliferating CD4+ or CD8+ clones. Siplizumab brought about a significant reduction in alloreactive sequences traceable to unstimulated CD4+ memory cells.

On this clone itself: As yet, its antigen is unknown. Other DNA sequences from this sample encode an identical CDR3 as well.

Data came from immunoSEQ multiplex PCR; TCRdb stores just in-frame clones and leaves some out. The table includes some 100,000 clones, 93% detected once. The genes are TRBV19 and TRBJ1-2; D might be TRBD1 (5 bases). The sequence derives from a human donor in good health. Sequenced input: non-Treg CD4+ T cells sorted from blood. The CDR3 sequence: CASSIRGDGYTF. DNA of the CDR3: TGTGCCAGTAGTATTAGAGGGGATGGCTACACCTTC.